The 23 T cell receptor beta chains below all came from one sample that was sequenced in a study of CD8 T cells in ankylosing spondylitis. General study findings and limits: A TCR beta motif made of eight highly homologous variants seemed typical of ankylosing spondylitis blood.

A single record per CDR3 protein comes from TCRdb applying MiXCR to the 5' RACE reads. The repertoire holds roughly 490,000 distinct CDR3 sequences, with about 5.4% as singletons. Their specific antigens are unknown. Specimen: blood, either unsorted or a sorted T cell fraction (not recorded which). The receptors originated from a male donor with ankylosing spondylitis.

This clonotype was counted ten times or more. This chain uses TRBV20-1 with TRBJ1-2; D is perhaps TRBD1 (5 bases). V dropped 6 bases and J dropped 6 bases, with 11 bases sitting between them. The length of the CDR3 is 11 residues. The germline V gene has CDR1 DFQATT and CDR2 SNEGSKA (reference sequence). The CDR3 DNA reads as TGCAGTGCGGGGGATTGGGATGGCTACACCTTC. Translated: CSAGDWDGYTF.

This clonotype was observed at least ten times. The chain uses TRBV20-1 and TRBJ2-7; TRBD2 aligns across 8 bases. CDR3 size: 12 residues. V gave up 6 bases and J gave up 3 bases; unmatched junction bases: 4. CDR1 and CDR2 from the germline V gene are DFQATT and SNEGSKA (reference sequence). Written as DNA, the CDR3 is TGCAGTGCGGCGGGGGGAAGCTACGAGCAGTACTTC. Amino acids: CSAAGGSYEQYF.

There are many counts of this clonotype. V is TRBV2 and J is TRBJ2-1; a possible D gene is TRBD2 (6 bases). V was shortened by 4 bases and J by 9 bases, with 7 bases between the two germline ends. CDR3 size: 11 residues. CDR1 and CDR2 from the germline V gene are SNHLY and FYNNEI. In DNA form, the CDR3 reads TGTGCCAGCAGTGGGGAGGCTGAGCAGTTCTTC. Its protein is CASSGEAEQFF.

This clonotype occurred many times. The chain has TRBV29-1 and TRBJ1-2; TRBD1 matches at 11 bases. The CDR3 length is 12 residues. The V gene's germline CDR1 is SQVTM and CDR2 ANQGSEA. J gave up 7 bases and V 4 bases, and 2 bases lay outside the gene matches. The CDR3 here is CSVGDRGSGYTF. The CDR3 region has the DNA TGCAGCGTTGGGGACAGGGGGTCTGGCTACACCTTC.

This clonotype was observed at least ten times. This chain connects TRBV7-9 to TRBJ2-1; TRBD2 matches at 8 bases. With V trimmed by 5 bases and J by 0 bases, 3 bases remained unmatched. The CDR3 length is 15 residues. The germline CDR1 and CDR2 sequences are SEHNR and FQNEAQ (reference sequence). CDR3 sequence: CASSLSGASYNEQFF. DNA for the CDR3: TGTGCCAGCAGCCTTAGCGGGGCCTCCTACAATGAGCAGTTCTTC.

The J gene is TRBJ2-6, the V gene TRBV5-1; a possible D gene is TRBD1 (7 bases). The germline CDR1 and CDR2 sequences are SGHRS and YFSETQ. Trimming pared 4 bases from V and 4 bases from J, leaving 12 bases between. The CDR3 has 15 amino acids. CDR3 sequence: CASSPQGGGANVLTF. DNA for the CDR3: TGCGCCAGCAGCCCGCAGGGGGGAGGGGCCAACGTCCTGACTTTC.

This clonotype was detected many times. The chain recombines TRBV5-1 with TRBJ2-6; D remains unclear. The CDR3 is made up of 18 amino acids. CDR1 SGHRS and CDR2 YFSETQ come from the germline V gene. Trimming took off 4 bases at V and 0 bases at J, with 17 bases between the two ends. CDR3 sequence (DNA): TGCGCCAGCAGCCTCGACCCCTGGCTTCCCTCTGGGGCCAACGTCCTGACTTTC. It codes for CASSLDPWLPSGANVLTF.

This clonotype was seen repeatedly, ten times or more. The chain joins TRBV5-1 to TRBJ2-3; 7 bases fit TRBD2. V trimming: 4 bases; J trimming: 2 bases; junction bases outside the gene matches: 10. The germline V gene encodes CDR1 SGHRS and CDR2 YFSETQ. CDR3 length: 16 residues. The chain's CDR3 is CASSASGLSATDTQYF. The CDR3 nucleotides read TGCGCCAGCAGCGCGTCGGGACTATCTGCCACAGATACGCAGTATTTT.

In its sample, this clonotype was seen a few times. The rearrangement links TRBV28 to TRBJ1-3; TRBD1 aligns across 8 bases. The CDR3 is made up of 14 amino acids. Germline V gene lookup returns CDR1 MDHEN and CDR2 SYDVKM. V lost 2 bases and J lost 8; bases outside the gene matches: 5. CDR3 sequence: CASSLSRGRDTIYF. In DNA, the CDR3 is TGTGCCAGCAGTTTAAGCAGGGGGCGGGACACCATATATTTT.

This clonotype was detected many times. The gene calls are TRBV12-5 and TRBJ1-1; D is perhaps TRBD1 (5 bases). CDR3 size: 13 residues. Germline V gene lookup returns CDR1 LGHNT and CDR2 FRNRAP. Trimming removed 2 bases from V and 9 bases from J, with 13 bases in between. The CDR3 reads CASGLSAGTKAFF. In nucleotides, the CDR3 is TGTGCTAGTGGTTTGTCGGCCGGGACTAAAGCTTTCTTT.

This clonotype was seen ten or more times. CDR3 region: CSARRRVAGNTIYF. Here the CDR3 DNA reads TGCAGTGCTAGACGGAGGGTAGCCGGAAACACCATATATTTT. The chain uses TRBV20-1 and TRBJ1-3; unclear D gene. From germline, CDR1 is DFQATT and CDR2 SNEGSKA (reference sequence). The ends were cut back, 2 bases at V and 4 bases at J, with 12 bases in the middle. This CDR3 region has 14 residues.

The chain joins TRBV3-1 to TRBJ1-5; weak D call: TRBD1 (5 bases). The CDR3 consists of 16 residues. From germline, CDR1 is LGHDT and CDR2 YNNKEL (reference sequence). V lost 0 bases, J lost 0 bases, and 9 bases lay in between. In DNA form, the CDR3 reads TGTGCCAGCAGCCAAGACGGGGGTTATAGCAATCAGCCCCAGCATTTT. Protein: CASSQDGGYSNQPQHF.

This clonotype was detected many times. This chain joins TRBV7-8 and TRBJ2-1; 8 bases fit TRBD2. This CDR3 is built from 17 residues. Per germline, CDR1 SGHVS and CDR2 FQNEAQ. V trimming: 3 bases; J trimming: 4 bases; junction bases outside the gene matches: 11. DNA of the CDR3: TGTGCCAGCAGCTTCATAGCGGGGAGCCCGATATACAATGAGCAGTTCTTC. Translated, it gives CASSFIAGSPIYNEQFF.

This clonotype was seen many times. The V and J genes are TRBV20-1 and TRBJ2-3; no firm D call. CDR3 size: 16 residues. V lost 0 bases and J 0 bases, leaving 13 bases between the germline ends. Germline loops: CDR1 DFQATT, CDR2 SNEGSKA (reference sequence). This CDR3 reads CSARDLAKQSTDTQYF. CDR3 DNA: TGCAGTGCTAGAGATCTGGCAAAGCAAAGCACAGATACGCAGTATTTT.

This clonotype has more than one count but fewer than ten. The rearrangement uses TRBV20-1 and TRBJ1-1; D might be TRBD1 (6 bases). Germline CDR1 and CDR2: DFQATT and SNEGSKA (reference sequence). Trimming removed 5 bases at V and 1 base at J, with 14 bases between. This CDR3 comprises 14 residues. For the CDR3, the DNA is TGCAGTGCTTTCCGGCGGGACACGAACACTGAAGCTTTCTTT. It translates to CSAFRRDTNTEAFF.

The chain recombines TRBV7-2 with TRBJ2-7; D gene ambiguous. The germline V gene encodes CDR1 SGHTA and CDR2 FQGNSA. V lost 5 bases and J lost 3, with 11 bases in between. This CDR3 spans 13 amino acids. CDR3 bases: TGTGCCAGCAGCCGACCCGGTGGCTACGAGCAGTACTTC. This gives the protein CASSRPGGYEQYF.

In this sample, this clonotype turned up a few times. The J gene is TRBJ2-5, the V gene TRBV10-2; D remains unclear. The V and J ends lost 7 bases and 3 bases respectively, with 12 bases between them. The CDR3 is 13 amino acids. Germline values: CDR1 WSHSY, CDR2 SAAADI. The CDR3 reads CASNRDSEETQYF. In DNA form, the CDR3 reads TGCGCCAGCAATAGAGATTCGGAAGAGACCCAGTACTTC.

The table lists this clonotype with many counts. This sequence joins TRBV28 and TRBJ2-3; D not resolved. The V gene's germline CDR1 is MDHEN and CDR2 SYDVKM. V was shortened by 5 bases and J by 2 bases, with 11 bases between the two germline ends. CDR3 length equals 14 residues. The CDR3 DNA reads TGTGCCAGCAGTCCTTTGACTGCCACAGATACGCAGTATTTT. This encodes CASSPLTATDTQYF.

The rearrangement joins TRBV5-1 to TRBJ2-2; 9 bases map to TRBD1. With 3 bases clipped from V and 4 bases from J, the junction kept 4 bases outside the gene matches. Germline CDR1 SGHRS, CDR2 YFSETQ. The CDR3 has 15 amino acids. CDR3 sequence: CASSSQGAVTGELFF. CDR3 coding DNA: TGCGCCAGCAGCTCACAGGGGGCGGTCACCGGGGAGCTGTTTTTT.

This clonotype occurred many times. The chain recombines TRBV29-1 with TRBJ2-1; D remains unclear. Trimming removed 6 bases at V and 4 bases at J, with 13 bases between. Germline V lookup: CDR1 SQVTM, CDR2 ANQGSEA. The CDR3 is made up of 13 amino acids. CDR3 loop: CSVVEGSYNEQFF. Written as DNA, the CDR3 is TGCAGCGTGGTGGAAGGGTCTTACAATGAGCAGTTCTTC.

This clonotype was seen many times. V gene TRBV7-2 combines with J gene TRBJ1-6; D not resolved. The germline CDR1 and CDR2 sequences are SGHTA and FQGNSA. CDR3 length: 15 residues. V gave up 2 bases and J gave up 6 bases, with 11 bases separating them. CDR3 region: CASSLRPFANSPLHF. The DNA of the CDR3 is TGTGCCAGCAGCTTACGGCCTTTCGCTAATTCACCCCTCCACTTT.

This clonotype was detected ten times or more. This chain connects TRBV7-9 to TRBJ2-1; no definite D call. V dropped 5 bases and J dropped 9 bases, with 11 bases sitting between them. Germline CDR1 is SEHNR and CDR2 is FQNEAQ (reference sequence). The CDR3 is 12 amino acids. The CDR3 sequence: CASSARIPEQFF. CDR3 nucleotide sequence: TGTGCCAGCAGCGCCCGAATCCCTGAGCAGTTCTTC.

This chain connects TRBV20-1 to TRBJ1-2; D gene unclear. V was shortened by 6 bases and J by 7 bases, with 15 bases between the two germline ends. Germline V gene sequence: CDR1 DFQATT, CDR2 SNEGSKA (reference sequence). The CDR3 covers 12 residues. CDR3 residues: CSAKRALGGYTF. CDR3 bases: TGCAGTGCCAAGAGGGCCTTAGGTGGCTACACCTTC.